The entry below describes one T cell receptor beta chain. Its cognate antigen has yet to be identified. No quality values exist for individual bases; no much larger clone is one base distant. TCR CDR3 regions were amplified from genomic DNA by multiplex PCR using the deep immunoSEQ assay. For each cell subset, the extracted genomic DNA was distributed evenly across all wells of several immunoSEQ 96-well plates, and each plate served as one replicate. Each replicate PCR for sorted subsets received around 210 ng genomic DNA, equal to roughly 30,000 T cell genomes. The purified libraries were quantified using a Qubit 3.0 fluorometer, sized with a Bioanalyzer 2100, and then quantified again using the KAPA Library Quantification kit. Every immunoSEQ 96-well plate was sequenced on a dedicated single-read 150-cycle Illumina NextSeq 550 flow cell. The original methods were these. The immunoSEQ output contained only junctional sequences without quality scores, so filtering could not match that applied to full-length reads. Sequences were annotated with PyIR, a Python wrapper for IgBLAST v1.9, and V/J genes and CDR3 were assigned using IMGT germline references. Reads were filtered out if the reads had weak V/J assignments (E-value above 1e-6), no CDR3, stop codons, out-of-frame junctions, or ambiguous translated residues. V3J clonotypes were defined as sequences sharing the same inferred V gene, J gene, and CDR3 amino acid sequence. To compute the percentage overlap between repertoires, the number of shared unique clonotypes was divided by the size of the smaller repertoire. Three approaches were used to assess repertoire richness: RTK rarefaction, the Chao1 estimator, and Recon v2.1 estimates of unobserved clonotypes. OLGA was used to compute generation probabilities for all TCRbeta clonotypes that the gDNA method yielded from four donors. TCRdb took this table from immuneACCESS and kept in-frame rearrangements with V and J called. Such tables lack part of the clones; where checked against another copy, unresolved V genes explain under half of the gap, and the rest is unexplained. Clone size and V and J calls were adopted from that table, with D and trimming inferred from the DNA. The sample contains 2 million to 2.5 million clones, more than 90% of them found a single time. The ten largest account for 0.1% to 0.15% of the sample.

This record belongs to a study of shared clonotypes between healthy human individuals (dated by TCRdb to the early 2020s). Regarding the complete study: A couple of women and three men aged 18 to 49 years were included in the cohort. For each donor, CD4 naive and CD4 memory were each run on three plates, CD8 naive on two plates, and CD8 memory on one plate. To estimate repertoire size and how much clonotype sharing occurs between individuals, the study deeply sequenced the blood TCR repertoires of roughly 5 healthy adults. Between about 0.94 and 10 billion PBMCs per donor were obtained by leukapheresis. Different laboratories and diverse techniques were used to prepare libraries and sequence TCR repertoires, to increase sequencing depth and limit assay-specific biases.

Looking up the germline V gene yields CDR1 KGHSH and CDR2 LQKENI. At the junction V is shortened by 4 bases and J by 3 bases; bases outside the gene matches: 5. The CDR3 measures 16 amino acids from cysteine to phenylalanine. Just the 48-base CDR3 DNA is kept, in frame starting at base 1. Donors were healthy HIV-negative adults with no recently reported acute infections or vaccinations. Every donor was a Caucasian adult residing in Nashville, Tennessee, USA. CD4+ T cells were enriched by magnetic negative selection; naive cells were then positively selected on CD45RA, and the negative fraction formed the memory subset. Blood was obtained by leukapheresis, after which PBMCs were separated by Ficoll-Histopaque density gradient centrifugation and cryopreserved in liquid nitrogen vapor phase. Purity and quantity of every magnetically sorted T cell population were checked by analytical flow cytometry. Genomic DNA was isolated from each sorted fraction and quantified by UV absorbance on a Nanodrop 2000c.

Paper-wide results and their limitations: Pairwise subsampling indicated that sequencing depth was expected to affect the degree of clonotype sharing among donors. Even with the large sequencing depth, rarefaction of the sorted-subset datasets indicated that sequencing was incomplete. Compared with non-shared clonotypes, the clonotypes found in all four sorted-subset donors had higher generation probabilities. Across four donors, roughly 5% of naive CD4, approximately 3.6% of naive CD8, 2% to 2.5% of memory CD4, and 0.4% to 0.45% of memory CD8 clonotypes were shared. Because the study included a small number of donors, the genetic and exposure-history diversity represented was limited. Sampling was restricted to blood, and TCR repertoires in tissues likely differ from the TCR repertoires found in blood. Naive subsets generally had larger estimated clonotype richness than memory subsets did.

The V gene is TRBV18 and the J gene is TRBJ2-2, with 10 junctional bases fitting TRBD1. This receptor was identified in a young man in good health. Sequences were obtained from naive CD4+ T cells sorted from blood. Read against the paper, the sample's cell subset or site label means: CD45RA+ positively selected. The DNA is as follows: TGTGCCAGCTCACTCATGACAGGGGGCGACACCGGGGAGCTGTTTTTT. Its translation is CASSLMTGGDTGELFF.